This TCR beta chain was captured by sequencing in a study of blood T cell repertoires in COVID-19. Study in general: Whether acute or convalescent, the COVID-19 samples came from the United States, Italy and Spain. PBMCs, B-cell-depleted T cells, or T cells provided the cDNA or gDNA that made up the material.

V was clipped by 4 bases and J by 0 bases; unmatched bases: 9. In germline, CDR1 is SEHNR, CDR2 FQNEAQ (reference sequence). The CDR3 has 17 amino acids. Authors' processing steps: Amplification with reference gene primers provided the estimates of nucleated cell counts. Sequenced by immunoSEQ multiplex PCR; TCRdb stores in-frame clones only, minus some. That table supplies the V and J calls and clone size; D and trimming were determined from the DNA. The data show roughly 160,000 clones, with more than 70% seen just once and more than 9% held by the top ten. The receptor was isolated from an elderly woman with active or convalescent COVID-19. Sequenced material: peripheral blood. The chain employs TRBV7-9 and TRBJ2-1, with 7 bases fitting TRBD2. The CDR3 loop reads CASSSTLTSVSYNEQFF. DNA for the CDR3: TGTGCCAGCAGCTCCACGCTTACTAGCGTCTCCTACAATGAGCAGTTCTTC.